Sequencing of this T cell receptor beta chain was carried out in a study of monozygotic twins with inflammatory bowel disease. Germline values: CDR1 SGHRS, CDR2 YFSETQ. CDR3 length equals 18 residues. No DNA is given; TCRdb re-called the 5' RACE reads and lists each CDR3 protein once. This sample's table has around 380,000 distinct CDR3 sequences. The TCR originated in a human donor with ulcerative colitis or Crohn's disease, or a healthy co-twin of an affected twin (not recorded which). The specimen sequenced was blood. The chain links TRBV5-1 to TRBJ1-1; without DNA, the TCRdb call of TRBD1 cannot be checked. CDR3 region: CASSLEVGGASLNTEAFF.